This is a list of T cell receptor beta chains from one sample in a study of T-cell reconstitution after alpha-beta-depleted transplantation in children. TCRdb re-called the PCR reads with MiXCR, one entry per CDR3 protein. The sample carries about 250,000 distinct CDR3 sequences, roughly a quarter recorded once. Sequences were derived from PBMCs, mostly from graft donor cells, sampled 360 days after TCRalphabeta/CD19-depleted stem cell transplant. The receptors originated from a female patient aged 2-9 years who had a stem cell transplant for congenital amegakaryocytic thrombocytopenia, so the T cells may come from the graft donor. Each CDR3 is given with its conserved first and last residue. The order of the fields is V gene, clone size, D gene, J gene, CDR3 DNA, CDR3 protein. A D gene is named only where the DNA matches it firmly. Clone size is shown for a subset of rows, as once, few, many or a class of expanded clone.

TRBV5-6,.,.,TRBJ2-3,TGTGCCAGCAGCTTGGTTGGTGGAGCTAGCACAGATACGCAGTATTTT,CASSLVGGASTDTQYF
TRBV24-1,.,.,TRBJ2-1,TGTGCCACCAGTGAGACAGACTACAATGAGCAGTTCTTC,CATSETDYNEQFF
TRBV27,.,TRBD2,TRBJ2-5,TGTGCCAGCAGTTTATCGGGATTTAGCGGGAGGGCCCGAGGGACCCAGTACTTC,CASSLSGFSGRARGTQYF
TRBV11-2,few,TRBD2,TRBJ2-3,TGTGCCAGCAGCTTAGACCCACCTCGACTAGCGGGGGAAATCACAGATACGCAGTATTTT,CASSLDPPRLAGEITDTQYF
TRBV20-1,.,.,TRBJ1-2,TGCAGTGCTAGACCCCCAGGGGCTAACTATGGCTACACCTTC,CSARPPGANYGYTF
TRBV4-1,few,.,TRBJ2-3,TGCGCCAGCAGCCAAGATGGGCGTGCCGGCCCCACAGATACGCAGTATTTT,CASSQDGRAGPTDTQYF
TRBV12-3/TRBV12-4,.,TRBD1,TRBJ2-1,TGTGCCAGCAGTTTCTCGGGGACAGGCTTTTACAATGAGCAGTTCTTC,CASSFSGTGFYNEQFF
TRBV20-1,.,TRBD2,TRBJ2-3,TGCAGTGCTCCCCCGCTGCGGGAGCGCACAGATACGCAGTATTTT,CSAPPLRERTDTQYF
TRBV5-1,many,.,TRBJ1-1,TGCGCCAGCAGCTTGGGTACGAACACTGAAGCTTTCTTT,CASSLGTNTEAFF
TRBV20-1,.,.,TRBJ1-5,TGCAGTGCTAGGCGGCCGGAGTATCAGCCCCAGCATTTT,CSARRPEYQPQHF
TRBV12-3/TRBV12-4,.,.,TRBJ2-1,TGTGCCAGCAGCGCAAACTTTGAGCAGTTCTTC,CASSANFEQFF
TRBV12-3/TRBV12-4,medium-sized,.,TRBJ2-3,TGTGCCAGCAGTTTTTATGCGGGTAGCACAGATACGCAGTATTTT,CASSFYAGSTDTQYF
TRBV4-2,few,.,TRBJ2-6,TGTGCCAGCAGGCGGGGGGCCAACGTCCTGACTTTC,CASRRGANVLTF
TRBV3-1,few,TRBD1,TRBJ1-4,TGTGCCAGCAGCCATTGGGGACAGAATAATGAAAAACTGTTTTTT,CASSHWGQNNEKLFF
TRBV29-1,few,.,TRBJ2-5,TGCAGCGTTGTAGAGAAAGAGACCCAGTACTTC,CSVVEKETQYF
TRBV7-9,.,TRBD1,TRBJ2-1,TGTGCCAGCAGCGCCGACAGGGGTGTTTTCAATGAGCAGTTCTTC,CASSADRGVFNEQFF
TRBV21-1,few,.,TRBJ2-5,TGTGCCAGGCCCCCCGACCAAGAGACCCAGTACTTC,CARPPDQETQYF
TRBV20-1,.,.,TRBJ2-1,TGCAGTGCTAGAGATGTGGGGTACAATGAGCAGTTCTTC,CSARDVGYNEQFF
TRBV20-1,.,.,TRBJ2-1,TGCAGTGCAGGGACGGCGATCTCCTACAATGAGCAGTTCTTC,CSAGTAISYNEQFF
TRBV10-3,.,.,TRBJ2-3,TGTGCCATCAGTGTTAGTCAGGGCACAGATACGCAGTATTTT,CAISVSQGTDTQYF
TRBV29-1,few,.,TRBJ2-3,TGCAGCGCCGGGACACACCAGAGCACAGATACGCAGTATTTT,CSAGTHQSTDTQYF